This T cell receptor (beta chain) was identified during a study of CD8 T cells in Susac syndrome. Study details: When blood was drawn, patients with Susac syndrome were on intravenous immunoglobulin alone, on corticosteroids, or therapy-naive.

TEMRA cells were FACS-enriched and CD8+ and CD4+ T cells negatively isolated. cDNA came from around 0.5 to 1 ug RNA primed by random hexamers. The CDR3 of TCR beta was amplified by immunoSEQ multiplex PCR across 54 Vbeta and 13 Jbeta. Using its own MiXCR run on the immunoSEQ multiplex PCR reads, TCRdb lists one record per CDR3 protein. The data show just over 150,000 distinct CDR3 sequences, with roughly 95% seen just once and about 0.16% held by the top ten. The germline V gene has CDR1 SGHTA and CDR2 FQGNSA. Deletions cut 5 bases from V and 4 bases from J, with 18 bases between. The CDR3 extends over 16 amino acids.

The chain is built from TRBV7-2 and TRBJ2-1, with D possibly matching TRBD2 (5 bases). Sequencing used CD4+ T cells from PBMCs. The source of this sequence is a human donor with Susac syndrome. The CDR3 DNA reads as TGTGCCAGCAGCGCACGGATCGGACTCAGATACAATGAGCAGTTCTTC. This encodes CASSARIGLRYNEQFF.